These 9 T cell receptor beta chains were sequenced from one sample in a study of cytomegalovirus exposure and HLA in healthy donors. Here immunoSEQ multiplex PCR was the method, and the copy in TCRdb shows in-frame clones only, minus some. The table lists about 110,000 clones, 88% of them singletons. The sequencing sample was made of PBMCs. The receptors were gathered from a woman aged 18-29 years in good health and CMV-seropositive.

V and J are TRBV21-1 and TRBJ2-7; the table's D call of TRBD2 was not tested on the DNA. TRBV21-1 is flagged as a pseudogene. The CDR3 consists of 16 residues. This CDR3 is CASSGSSKPGSYEQYF. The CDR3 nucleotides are TGTGCCAGCAGCGGATCTTCGAAGCCGGGTTCCTACGAGCAGTACTTC.

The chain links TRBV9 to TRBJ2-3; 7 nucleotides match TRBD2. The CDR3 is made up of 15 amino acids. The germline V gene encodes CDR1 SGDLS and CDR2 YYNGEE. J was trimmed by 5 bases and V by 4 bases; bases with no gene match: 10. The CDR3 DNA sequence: TGTGCCAGCAGCTCCATGGGGGGGATTATAGATACGCAGTATTTT. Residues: CASSSMGGIIDTQYF.

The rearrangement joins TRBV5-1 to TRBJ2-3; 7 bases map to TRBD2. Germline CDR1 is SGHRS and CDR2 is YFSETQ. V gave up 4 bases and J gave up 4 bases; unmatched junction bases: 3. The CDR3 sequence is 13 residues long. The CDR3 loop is CASSEAGADTQYF. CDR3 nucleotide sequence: TGCGCCAGCAGCGAGGCGGGGGCAGATACGCAGTATTTT.

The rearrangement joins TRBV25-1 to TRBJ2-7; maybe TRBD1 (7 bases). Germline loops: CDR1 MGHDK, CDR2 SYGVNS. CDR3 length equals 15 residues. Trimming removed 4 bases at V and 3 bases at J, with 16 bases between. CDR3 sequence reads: CASSGGRGVFYEQYF. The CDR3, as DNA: TGTGCCAGCAGTGGGGGCAGGGGGGTTTTCTACGAGCAGTACTTC.

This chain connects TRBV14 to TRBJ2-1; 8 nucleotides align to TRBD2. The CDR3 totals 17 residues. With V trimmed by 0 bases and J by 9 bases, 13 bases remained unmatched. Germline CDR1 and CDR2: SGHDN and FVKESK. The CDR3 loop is CASSQDPRGGGLGEQFF. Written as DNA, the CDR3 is TGTGCCAGCAGCCAAGATCCACGGGGCGGGGGGCTCGGTGAGCAGTTCTTC.

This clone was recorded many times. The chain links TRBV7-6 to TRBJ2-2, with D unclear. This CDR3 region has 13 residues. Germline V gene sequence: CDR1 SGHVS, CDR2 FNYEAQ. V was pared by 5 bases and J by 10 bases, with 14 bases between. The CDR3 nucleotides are TGTGCCAGCAGCCGAGCCGGGTTATCGGAGCTGTTTTTT. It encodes CASSRAGLSELFF.

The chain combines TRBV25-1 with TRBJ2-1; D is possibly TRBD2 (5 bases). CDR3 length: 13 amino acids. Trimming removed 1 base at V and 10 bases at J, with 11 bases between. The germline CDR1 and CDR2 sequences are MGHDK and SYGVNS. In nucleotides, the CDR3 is TGTGCCAGCAGTGAATGGGTCGGGGAGGAGCAGTTCTTC. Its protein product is CASSEWVGEEQFF.

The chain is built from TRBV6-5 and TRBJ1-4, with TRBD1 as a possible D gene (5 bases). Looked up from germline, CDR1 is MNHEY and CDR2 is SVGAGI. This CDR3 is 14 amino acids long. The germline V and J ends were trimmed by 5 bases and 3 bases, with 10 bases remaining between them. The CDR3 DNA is TGTGCCAGCAGTCCAGGGTCGGCTAATGAAAAACTGTTTTTT. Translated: CASSPGSANEKLFF.

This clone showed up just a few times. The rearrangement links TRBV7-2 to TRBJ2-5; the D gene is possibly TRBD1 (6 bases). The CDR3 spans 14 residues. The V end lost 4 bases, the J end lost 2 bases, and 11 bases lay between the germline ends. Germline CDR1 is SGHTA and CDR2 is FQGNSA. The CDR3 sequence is CASSWGQGQETQYF. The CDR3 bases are TGTGCCAGCAGCTGGGGACAAGGTCAAGAGACCCAGTACTTC. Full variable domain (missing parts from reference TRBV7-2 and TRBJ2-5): GAGVSQSPSNKVTEKGKDVELRCDPISGHTALYWYRQSLGQGLEFLIYFQGNSAPDKSGLPSDRFSAERTGGSVSTLTIQRTQQEDSAVYLCASSWGQGQETQYFGPGTRLLVL.